The 19 T cell receptor beta chains in this list originate from one sample, sequenced in a study of tissue T cells after allogeneic stem cell transplantation. Noted time point: mouse harvest day 7 after allogeneic transplant. Mouse grafts combined 10^7 T-cell-depleted bone marrow cells with 10^6 splenic CD5+ T cells. The repertoire was sequenced with immunoSEQ multiplex PCR; TCRdb's copy has only in-frame clones and lacks some. The sample has some 10,000 clones; 30% to 40% are singletons. Sequencing was performed on skin. The receptors were sampled from a female BALB/c mouse given C57BL/6 T cells with graft-versus-host disease after an allogeneic hematopoietic cell transplant.

This clone was seen a handful of times. Gene names follow the mouse nomenclature. The CDR3 end lies 1 residue beyond the end of the read and is filled in from the germline J gene. The chain links TRBV23 to TRBJ1-4; the table's D gene call, TRBD1, was not cross checked with the DNA. From germline, CDR1 is KGHTA and CDR2 FQNQQP. The CDR3 totals 13 residues. The CDR3 DNA, read in part, is TGCTCCAGCAGGCAGGGGACCAACGAAAGATTATTT. Translating it yields CSSRQGTNERLF. The full-length CDR3 reads as CSSRQGTNERLFF.

Comments on this clone: Gene names refer to mouse genes. The read ends 1 residue before the CDR3 terminus; that terminus is restored from the germline J gene. The chain joins TRBV23 to TRBJ2-7; the listed D gene, TRBD2, was not tested against the DNA. The CDR3 is 13 amino acids. Germline CDR1 is KGHTA and CDR2 is FQNQQP. The DNA read from the CDR3 is TGCTCCAGCAGTCAATGGGGGGGGCGAGAACAGTAC. This encodes CSSSQWGGREQY. From start to end, the CDR3 is CSSSQWGGREQYF.

With regard to this clone: All gene names here are mouse names. The read stops 1 residue short of the end of the CDR3; the missing end is completed from the germline J gene. The chain combines TRBV1 with TRBJ2-3, with D unresolved. The germline CDR1 and CDR2 sequences are NSQYPW and LRSPGD (reference sequence). The CDR3 has 15 amino acids. The V and J ends lost 0 bases and 0 bases respectively, with 7 bases between them. The DNA read from the CDR3 is TGCACCTGCAGTGCAGACGCCGCTAGTGCAGAAACGCTGTAT. This translates into CTCSADAASAETLY. The whole CDR3 reads CTCSADAASAETLYF. The entire variable domain, with the rest obtained from reference TRBV1 and TRBJ2-3, is as follows: VTLLEQNPRWRLVPRGQAVNLRCILKNSQYPWMSWYQQDLQKQLQWLFTLRSPGDKEVKSLPGADYLATRVTDTELRLQVANMSQGRTLYCTCSADAASAETLYFGSGTRLTVL.

This clone has just a few counts. Gene and germline names: mouse. The CDR3 end is not reached by the read, which stops 1 residue before it; the germline J gene fills it in. The V and J genes are TRBV26 and TRBJ2-5; tentatively, D is TRBD1 (6 bases). The V gene's germline CDR1 is KGHPV and CDR2 FQNQEV (reference sequence). V was cut by 5 bases and J by 5 bases, with 11 bases left in between. The CDR3 length is 13 residues. The DNA read from the CDR3 is TGTGCCAGCAGTTCCAGGGGACCAGACACCCAGTAC. This translates into CASSSRGPDTQY. From start to end, the CDR3 is CASSSRGPDTQYF.

As for this clone: These gene names are mouse names. The CDR3 end lies 1 residue beyond the end of the read and is filled in from the germline J gene. This rearrangement joins TRBV3 to TRBJ2-1, with D possibly being TRBD1 or TRBD2 (5 bases each). Germline CDR1 reads SNHLY; CDR2 reads FYNGKV (reference sequence). This CDR3 region has 14 residues. The ends were cut back, 2 bases at V and 3 bases at J, with 8 bases in the middle. The DNA read from the CDR3 is TGTGCCAGCAGCTTACGGGGCCCCTATGCTGAGCAGTTC. It specifies CASSLRGPYAEQF. The CDR3 in its entirety is CASSLRGPYAEQFF. The full variable domain, its missing parts supplied by reference TRBV3 and TRBJ2-1, is GPKVLQIPSHQIIDMGQMVTLNCDPVSNHLYFYWYKQILGQQMEFLVNFYNGKVMEKSKLFKDQFSVERPDGSYFTLKIQPTALEDSAVYFCASSLRGPYAEQFFGPGTRLTVL.

Note on this clone: Gene names and germline match the mouse. The sequence runs out 1 residue before the end of the CDR3; the remainder is reconstructed from the germline J gene. V usage is TRBV3 and J usage is TRBJ2-4, with 11 bases that match TRBD2. The V segment lost 4 bases and the J segment 2 bases; nucleotides outside the gene matches: 5. The CDR3 spans 16 residues. Germline loops: CDR1 SNHLY, CDR2 FYNGKV (reference sequence). The CDR3 bases that were read are TGTGCCAGCAGCTCACTGGGGGGGCCGGTTCAAAACACCTTGTAC. Its protein is CASSSLGGPVQNTLY. The entire CDR3 protein is CASSSLGGPVQNTLYF.

This clone was counted between two and nine times. Here the gene names and germline are mouse. From the germline J gene comes the end of the CDR3, since the read stops 1 residue before it. The rearrangement joins TRBV5 to TRBJ2-2; D is possibly TRBD1 or TRBD2 (5 bases each). With 0 bases removed from V and 6 bases from J, the gap between germline ends came to 11 bases. CDR1 LGHNA and CDR2 YNLKQL come from the germline V gene (reference sequence). The CDR3 length is 15 residues. CDR3 DNA (partial): TGTGCCAGCAGCCAAGATACGGGGCGCCCCGGGCAGCTCTAC. It is translated as CASSQDTGRPGQLY. The full CDR3 protein reads CASSQDTGRPGQLYF.

On this clone itself: Gene names refer to mouse genes. The read falls 1 residue short of the CDR3 end, and the missing part is taken from the germline J gene. Other DNA variants within this sample encode the same CDR3. This chain uses TRBV26 with TRBJ1-4; D ambiguous. V lost 2 bases to trimming and J lost 0 bases, with 4 bases between them. The germline V gene encodes CDR1 KGHPV and CDR2 FQNQEV (reference sequence). The CDR3 totals 14 residues. The sequenced CDR3 bases are TGTGCCAGCAGTCTGAGACTTTCCAACGAAAGATTATTT. It yields the protein CASSLRLSNERLF. The whole CDR3 protein is CASSLRLSNERLFF.

This clone was seen a handful of times. Mouse gene names apply. The read ends 1 residue shy of where the CDR3 ends; the end is completed using the germline J gene. The rearrangement links TRBV26 to TRBJ1-6; TRBD1 matches at 8 bases. TRBJ1-6 is annotated as an ORF whose role is uncertain. Trimming took 7 bases from V and 4 from J; bases not matched to a gene: 3. The CDR3 is 14 amino acids. Per germline, CDR1 KGHPV and CDR2 FQNQEV (reference sequence). This CDR3 reads CASTRQGYNSPLYF. The CDR3 DNA, read in part, is TGTGCCAGCACCCGACAGGGGTATAATTCGCCCCTCTAC.

Note on this clone: Any gene name here is a mouse gene name. Read sequence stops 1 residue before the CDR3 end, and the germline J gene provides the missing end. The chain joins TRBV3 to TRBJ2-1, with 10 bases matching TRBD2. The germline CDR1 and CDR2 sequences are SNHLY and FYNGKV (reference sequence). The CDR3 is 12 residues long. Germline trimming cut 4 bases from V and 10 bases from J; bases unmatched to any gene: 1. The CDR3 sequence: CASSSGLGEQFF. The sequenced part of the CDR3 DNA is TGTGCCAGCAGCTCGGGACTGGGGGAGCAGTTC. The complete variable domain, with remaining parts taken from reference TRBV3 and TRBJ2-1, reads GPKVLQIPSHQIIDMGQMVTLNCDPVSNHLYFYWYKQILGQQMEFLVNFYNGKVMEKSKLFKDQFSVERPDGSYFTLKIQPTALEDSAVYFCASSSGLGEQFFGPGTRLTVL.

This clone turned up a few times. Any gene name here is a mouse gene name. The observed sequence ends 1 residue before the CDR3 terminus, with the missing tail filled in from the germline J gene. The J gene is TRBJ1-5, the V gene TRBV5; the D is unclear. CDR3 length: 12 amino acids. V shed 5 bases and J shed 4 bases, with 6 bases lying between them. Per germline, CDR1 LGHNA and CDR2 YNLKQL (reference sequence). CDR3 bases read: TGTGCCAGCAGCGCCGGGAACCAGGCTCCGCTT. This translates into CASSAGNQAPL. The entire CDR3 is CASSAGNQAPLF.

This clone came up once. The genes and germline here are from mouse. From the germline J gene comes the end of the CDR3, since the read stops 1 residue before it. This chain joins TRBV13-3 and TRBJ1-1; the D is unclear. The CDR3 runs 12 residues. Germline V gene sequence: CDR1 NNHDY, CDR2 SYVADS. With 2 bases removed from V and 2 bases from J, the gap between germline ends came to 4 bases. CDR3 loop: CASSEHNTEVFF. The covered CDR3 bases are TGTGCCAGCAGTGAGCACAACACAGAAGTCTTC.

As to this clone: Gene names and germline match the mouse. CDR3 DNA, as far as it was read: TGTGCCAGCGGTGATCTTACAACAAACACAGAAGTCTTC. This encodes CASGDLTTNTEVF. The entire CDR3 protein reads CASGDLTTNTEVFF. The J gene is TRBJ1-1, the V gene TRBV13-2, with D hard to call. Read coverage stops 1 residue before the CDR3 terminus; the germline J gene supplies the remainder. CDR3 length equals 14 residues. The V gene's germline CDR1 is NNHNN and CDR2 SYGAGS (reference sequence). V shed 1 base and J shed 0 bases, with 7 bases lying between them.

By frequency in the sample, this clone is medium-sized. The listed genes are named as in mouse. CDR3 bases read: TGTGCCAGCAGTCCTGGGGGGGGCGCGCCCTCCGACTACACC. The encoded protein is CASSPGGGAPSDYT. The full CDR3 sequence reads CASSPGGGAPSDYTF. The chain couples TRBV26 to TRBJ1-2, with D possibly TRBD1 on 6 matching bases. The read halts 1 residue ahead of the CDR3 end, with the missing end drawn from the germline J gene. Trimming took 4 bases from V and 4 from J, leaving 16 bases between them. Germline V gene lookup returns CDR1 KGHPV and CDR2 FQNQEV (reference sequence). This CDR3 is built from 15 residues.

Details on this clone: Mouse gene names apply. Coverage ceases 1 residue before the CDR3 finishes, and the germline J gene fills in the end. This chain joins TRBV20 and TRBJ1-3; D is unclear. V lost 0 bases and J lost 0, with 6 bases in between. The CDR3 length is 14 residues. Germline V gene data show CDR1 as GFQATS and CDR2 as STVNSAI. The CDR3 loop is CGARDTSSGNTLYF. The sequenced CDR3 bases are TGTGGTGCTAGGGACACATCTTCTGGAAATACGCTCTAT. The full variable domain, in which reference TRBV20 and TRBJ1-3 provide the parts outside the CDR3, is GALVYQYPRRTICKSGTSMRMECQAVGFQATSVAWYRQSPQKTFELIALSTVNSAIKYEQNFTQEKFPISHPNLSFSSMTVLNAYLEDRGLYLCGARDTSSGNTLYFGEGSRLIVV.

About this clone: Germline and genes here are mouse. The read ends 1 residue early relative to the CDR3; the germline J gene fills the gap. The chain couples TRBV12-2 to TRBJ1-4; D uncertain. Germline V gene sequence: CDR1 SGHLS, CDR2 HYDKME. V lost 1 base, J lost 0 bases, and 5 bases lay in between. The CDR3 has 14 amino acids. The CDR3: CASSLTISNERLFF. Partial CDR3 DNA: TGTGCCAGCTCTCTGACAATTTCCAACGAAAGATTATTT.

In the case of this clone: Genes and germline are mouse. Here the CDR3 reads CASSSLHGGSQNTLYF. Partial CDR3 DNA: TGTGCCAGCAGCTCACTACACGGCGGGAGTCAAAACACCTTGTAC. The rearrangement uses TRBV2 and TRBJ2-4; no clear D gene. The read terminates 1 residue before the CDR3 end, so the remaining end is supplied by the germline J gene. Germline lookup yields CDR1 LGHNA and CDR2 YSYQKL. The CDR3 totals 16 residues. Trimming took 5 bases from V and 0 from J, leaving 15 bases between them.

Only a few counts were recorded for this clone. The genes are named according to mouse. The CDR3 extends 1 residue past the end of the read, so its final part is completed from the germline J gene. The rearrangement joins TRBV23 to TRBJ2-5; TRBD2, the table's D call, lacks a check against the DNA. Germline CDR1 is KGHTA and CDR2 is FQNQQP. The CDR3 extends over 14 amino acids. The CDR3 DNA, read in part, is TGCTCCAGCAGTCAATTTGGGAACCAAGACACCCAGTAC. This codes for CSSSQFGNQDTQY. The whole CDR3 protein is CSSSQFGNQDTQYF. The full variable domain, rest sourced from reference TRBV23 and TRBJ2-5, is DAAVTQKPRYLIKMKGQEAEMKCIPEKGHTAVFWYQQKQSKELKFLIYFQNQQPLDQIDMVKERFSAVCPSSSLCSLGIRTCEAEDSALYLCSSSQFGNQDTQYFGPGTRLLVL.

This clone has more than one count but fewer than ten. Any gene name here is a mouse gene name. The CDR3 end is not reached by the read, which stops 1 residue before it; the germline J gene fills it in. The chain has TRBV12-2 and TRBJ2-5; 8 bases agree with TRBD1. The junction had 4 bases not matched to a gene; V was cut back by 0 bases and J by 6 bases. CDR3 length: 14 residues. CDR1 is SGHLS, CDR2 HYDKME, per germline. The sequenced part of the CDR3 DNA is TGTGCCAGCTCTCTCGACAGGGGAAGCGACACCCAGTAC. It encodes CASSLDRGSDTQY. The whole CDR3 protein reads CASSLDRGSDTQYF.